This paragraph reports one TCR beta chain. Being one base from a much bigger clone, this may be a read error. The data derive from a study of tumor-infiltrating lymphocytes in primary liver carcinoma. Across the study: Participating patients were men and women between 30 and 69 years old.

Joint extraction of RNA and DNA used roughly 20-33 mg of bulk tissue that was unsorted. Chronic HBV infection affected patients, none of whom had received treatment. The germline CDR1 and CDR2 sequences are SQVTM and ANQGSEA. The J segment lost 6 bases and the V segment lost 5 bases, leaving 19 bases of the junction unmatched. The CDR3 totals 18 residues. Starting from 450 to 500 ng of total RNA, TCR beta cDNA was produced with a primer in the constant region. ARM-PCR was slightly modified, and three nested multiplex PCR rounds with it gave rise to the TCR beta libraries. In the first two PCR rounds, TRBV1-TRBV30 forward primers were paired with a C-beta reverse primer, and each round lasted roughly 9 cycles. TCRdb redid the calling of the multiplex PCR reads with MiXCR, one entry per CDR3 protein. Here the sample spans about 74,000 distinct CDR3 sequences, roughly three quarters being singletons.

This chain links TRBV29-1 with TRBJ2-3; 11 bases line up with TRBD2. Material for sequencing was liver tumor tissue from sampling region 4. Subset noted: tumor region T4, right-lateral pole. The clonotype was recovered from a middle-aged man with primary liver carcinoma and hepatitis B virus infection. The CDR3 DNA reads as TGCAGCGTTACCCGCCCCGGAGTAGCGGGAGGGCTCTCGGATACGCAGTATTTT. Protein sequence: CSVTRPGVAGGLSDTQYF.